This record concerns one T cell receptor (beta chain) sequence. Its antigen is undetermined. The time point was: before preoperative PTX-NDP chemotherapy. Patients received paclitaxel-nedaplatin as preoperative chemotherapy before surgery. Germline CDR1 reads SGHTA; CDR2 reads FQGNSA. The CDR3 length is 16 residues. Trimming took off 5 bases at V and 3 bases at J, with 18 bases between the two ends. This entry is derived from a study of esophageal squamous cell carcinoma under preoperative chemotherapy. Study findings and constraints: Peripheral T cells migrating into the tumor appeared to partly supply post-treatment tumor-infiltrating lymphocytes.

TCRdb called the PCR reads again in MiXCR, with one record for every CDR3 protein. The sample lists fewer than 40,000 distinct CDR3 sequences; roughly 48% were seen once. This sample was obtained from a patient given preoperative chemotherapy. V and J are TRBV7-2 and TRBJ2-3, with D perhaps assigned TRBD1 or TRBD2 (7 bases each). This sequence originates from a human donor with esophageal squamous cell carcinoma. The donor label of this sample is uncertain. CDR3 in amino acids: CASSGQGGRGTDTQYF. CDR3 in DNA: TGTGCCAGCAGCGGGCAGGGGGGGAGAGGGACAGATACGCAGTATTTT.